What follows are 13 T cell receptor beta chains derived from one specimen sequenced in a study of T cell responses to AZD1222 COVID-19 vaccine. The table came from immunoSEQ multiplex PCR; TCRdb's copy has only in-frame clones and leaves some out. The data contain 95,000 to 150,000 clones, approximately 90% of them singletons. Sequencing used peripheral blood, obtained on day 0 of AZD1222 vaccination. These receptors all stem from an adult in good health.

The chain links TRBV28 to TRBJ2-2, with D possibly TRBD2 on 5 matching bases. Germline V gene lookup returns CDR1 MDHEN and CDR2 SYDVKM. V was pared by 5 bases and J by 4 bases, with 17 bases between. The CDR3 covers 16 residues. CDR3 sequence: CASSPVRAGGTGELFF. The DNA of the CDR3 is TGTGCCAGCAGTCCCGTAAGGGCCGGAGGCACCGGGGAGCTGTTTTTT.

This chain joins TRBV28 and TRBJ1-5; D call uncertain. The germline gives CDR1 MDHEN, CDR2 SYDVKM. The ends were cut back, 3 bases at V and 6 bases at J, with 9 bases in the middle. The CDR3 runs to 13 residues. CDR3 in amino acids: CASSFGVGQPQHF. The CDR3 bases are TGTGCCAGCAGTTTTGGCGTAGGTCAGCCCCAGCATTTT. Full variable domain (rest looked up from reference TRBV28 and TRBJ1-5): DVKVTQSSRYLVKRTGEKVFLECVQDMDHENMFWYRQDPGLGLRLIYFSYDVKMKEKGDIPEGYSVSREKKERFSLILESASTNQTSMYLCASSFGVGQPQHFGDGTRLSIL.

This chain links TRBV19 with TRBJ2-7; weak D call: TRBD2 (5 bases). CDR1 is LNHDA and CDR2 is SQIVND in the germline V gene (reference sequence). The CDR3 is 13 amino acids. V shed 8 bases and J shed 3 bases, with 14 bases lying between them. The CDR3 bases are TGTGCCAGTCAGGACTGGGAAAGCTACGAGCAGTACTTC. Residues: CASQDWESYEQYF.

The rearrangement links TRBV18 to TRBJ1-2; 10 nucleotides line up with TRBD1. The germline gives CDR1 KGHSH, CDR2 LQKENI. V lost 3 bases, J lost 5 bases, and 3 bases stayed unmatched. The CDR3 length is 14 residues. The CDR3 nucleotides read TGTGCCAGCTCACCCGGGACAGGGGTATATGGCTACACCTTC. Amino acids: CASSPGTGVYGYTF.

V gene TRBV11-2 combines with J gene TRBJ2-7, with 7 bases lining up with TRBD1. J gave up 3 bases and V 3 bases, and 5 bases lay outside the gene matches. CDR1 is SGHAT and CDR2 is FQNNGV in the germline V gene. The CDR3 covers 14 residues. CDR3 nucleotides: TGTGCCAGCAGCTTCGGGACAGAAGGCTACGAGCAGTACTTC. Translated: CASSFGTEGYEQYF.

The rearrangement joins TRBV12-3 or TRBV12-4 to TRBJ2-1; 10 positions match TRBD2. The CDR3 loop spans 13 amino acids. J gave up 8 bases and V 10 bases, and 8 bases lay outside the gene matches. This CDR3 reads CATGVAGGYEQFF. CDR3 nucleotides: TGTGCCACCGGGGTAGCGGGAGGCTATGAGCAGTTCTTC.

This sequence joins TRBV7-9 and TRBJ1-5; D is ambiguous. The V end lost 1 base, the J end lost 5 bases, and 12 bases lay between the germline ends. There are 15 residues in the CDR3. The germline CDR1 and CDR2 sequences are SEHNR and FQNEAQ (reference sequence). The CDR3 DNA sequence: TGTGCCAGCAGCTTAGAAGGAGGGATTGATCAGCCCCAGCATTTT. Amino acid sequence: CASSLEGGIDQPQHF.

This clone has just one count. DNA for the CDR3: TGCAGCGTTGGGGGGGCCTCGGGCCAAGAGACCCAGTACTTC. This codes for CSVGGASGQETQYF. The chain links TRBV29-1 to TRBJ2-5; D is tentatively TRBD1 or TRBD2 (6 bases each). The V gene's germline CDR1 is SQVTM and CDR2 ANQGSEA. The CDR3 spans 14 residues. The germline V and J ends were trimmed by 4 bases and 1 base, with 13 bases remaining between them.

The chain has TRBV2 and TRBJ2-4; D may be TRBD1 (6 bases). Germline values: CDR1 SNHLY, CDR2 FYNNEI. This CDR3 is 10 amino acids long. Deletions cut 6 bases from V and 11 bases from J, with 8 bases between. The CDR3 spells CASRGGFQYF. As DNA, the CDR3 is TGTGCCAGCAGAGGGGGTTTTCAGTACTTC.

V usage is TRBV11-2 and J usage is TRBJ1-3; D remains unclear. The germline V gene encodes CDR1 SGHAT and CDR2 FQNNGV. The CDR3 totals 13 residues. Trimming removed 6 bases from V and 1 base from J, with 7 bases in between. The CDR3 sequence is CASRRLSGNTIYF. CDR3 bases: TGTGCCAGCAGACGGCTTTCTGGAAACACCATATATTTT.

The CDR3 protein is CASSGNSPLHF. The CDR3, as DNA: TGTGCCAGCAGTGGGAATTCACCCCTCCACTTT. The chain uses TRBV7-2 and TRBJ1-6; no definite D call. Trimming took off 6 bases at V and 7 bases at J, with 4 bases between the two ends. The CDR3 has 11 amino acids. In germline, CDR1 is SGHTA, CDR2 FQGNSA.

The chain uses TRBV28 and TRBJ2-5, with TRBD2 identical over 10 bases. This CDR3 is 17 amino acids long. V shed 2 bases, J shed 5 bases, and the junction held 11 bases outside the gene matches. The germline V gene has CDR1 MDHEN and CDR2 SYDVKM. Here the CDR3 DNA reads TGTGCCAGCAGTTTACCTCTAGCGGGGGCCAAGATGGAGACCCAGTACTTC. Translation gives CASSLPLAGAKMETQYF.

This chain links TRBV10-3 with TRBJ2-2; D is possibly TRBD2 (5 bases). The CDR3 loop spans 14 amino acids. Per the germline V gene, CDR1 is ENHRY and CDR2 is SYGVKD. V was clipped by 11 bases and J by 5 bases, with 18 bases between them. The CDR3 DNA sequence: TGTGCCTCCTGGGGAGCAGTGCTTACCGGGGAGCTGTTTTTT. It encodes CASWGAVLTGELFF.